The following is a T cell receptor beta chain sequence with its context. Its antigen remains unknown. Germline V gene data show CDR1 as MNHEY and CDR2 as SVGAGI. Trimming took 6 bases from V and 0 from J, leaving 9 bases between them. The CDR3 consists of 14 residues. As to time point: 2014-2015 season, 7 days after vaccination. The sample is drawn from a study of follicular helper T cells after annual influenza vaccination. Study findings and constraints: Successive annual vaccinations recalled a recurrent oligoclonal ICOS+CD38+ cTfh response with influenza-specific clonotypes. Rare clonotypes were missed; only about 9-20% of cells gave TCRB.

Sequencing of TCRB used Survey level resolution. Assay: immunoSEQ multiplex PCR; the TCRdb copy retains only in-frame clones and omits some. The sample lists 9,500 to 11,000 clones, about four fifths occurring once. The clonotype was recovered from an adult who received the influenza vaccine. V gene TRBV6-5 combines with J gene TRBJ1-3, with D unclear. Sample: CXCR5- memory CD4+ T cells sorted from blood, taken 7 days after influenza vaccination. The CDR3 loop reads CASSPWRSGNTIYF. The CDR3 nucleotides read TGTGCCAGCAGCCCTTGGCGCTCTGGAAACACCATATATTTT.